One T cell receptor (beta chain) is described in this entry. The antigen is unknown. A multiplex PCR was run with 60 Vbeta primers and 13 Jbeta primers. Assay used: immunoSEQ multiplex PCR; TCRdb lists only in-frame clones, some missing. The table includes 150,000 to 200,000 clones, about 90% detected once. This CDR3 spans 12 amino acids. CDR1 and CDR2 (germline): MNHEY, SMNVEV (reference sequence). Trimming removed 5 bases from V and 7 bases from J, with 8 bases in between. This specimen comes from a study of cytomegalovirus exposure and HLA in healthy donors. Study outcomes and limitations: Researchers counted 150 to 200 TCR beta chains as cytomegalovirus-associated. Accurate HLA-A and HLA-B prediction from TCR beta sequences was reported for most subjects.

The TCR comes from a girl less than two years old in good health and CMV-seronegative. Sequencing was performed on PBMCs. The chain carries TRBV27 and TRBJ1-4; a weak D match, TRBD1 (5 bases). In nucleotides, the CDR3 is TGTGCCAGCAGTCGTCAGGGTGAAAAACTGTTTTTT. It yields the protein CASSRQGEKLFF.